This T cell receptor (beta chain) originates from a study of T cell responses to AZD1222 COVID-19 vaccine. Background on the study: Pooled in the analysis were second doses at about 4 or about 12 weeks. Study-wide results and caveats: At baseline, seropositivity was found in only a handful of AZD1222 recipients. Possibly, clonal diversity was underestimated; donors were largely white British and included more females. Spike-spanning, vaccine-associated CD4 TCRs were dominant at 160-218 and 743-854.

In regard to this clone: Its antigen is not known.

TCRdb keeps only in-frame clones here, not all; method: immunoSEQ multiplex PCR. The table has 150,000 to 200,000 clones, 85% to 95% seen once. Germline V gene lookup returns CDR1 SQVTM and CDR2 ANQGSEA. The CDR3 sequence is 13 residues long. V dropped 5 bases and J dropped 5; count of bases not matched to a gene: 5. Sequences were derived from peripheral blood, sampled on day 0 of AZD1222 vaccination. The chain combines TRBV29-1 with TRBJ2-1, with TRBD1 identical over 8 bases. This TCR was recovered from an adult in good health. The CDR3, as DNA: TGCAGCGTTAGGGGACAGGAGAACAATGAGCAGTTCTTC. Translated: CSVRGQENNEQFF.